This TCR beta chain was sequenced in a study of T cells expressing NK-cell markers. Worth noting for this clonotype: No antigen is known for it.

Study results and caveats: Topping the CD3+CD56-NKG2C+ fraction as well were these clonotypes, in several donors.

Germline lookup yields CDR1 LNHDA and CDR2 SQIVND (reference sequence). The length of the CDR3 is 16 residues. For TCR beta, cDNA was produced by 5'RACE template switching with UMIs. TCRdb re-called the 5' RACE reads; every CDR3 protein appears as one record, without DNA. The sample has about 460,000 distinct CDR3 sequences; the top ten hold almost 1.5%. The chain has TRBV19 and TRBJ2-1; TCRdb names TRBD2, which stays unverified in the absence of DNA. The source material was blood T cells: a sorted CD56 or NKG2C T cell subset, CD4+ or CD8+ T cells, or bulk PBMC T cells (not recorded which). This clonotype was sampled from a woman between 50 and 59 years old in good health. The CDR3 region is CASSISGGGSANEQFF.